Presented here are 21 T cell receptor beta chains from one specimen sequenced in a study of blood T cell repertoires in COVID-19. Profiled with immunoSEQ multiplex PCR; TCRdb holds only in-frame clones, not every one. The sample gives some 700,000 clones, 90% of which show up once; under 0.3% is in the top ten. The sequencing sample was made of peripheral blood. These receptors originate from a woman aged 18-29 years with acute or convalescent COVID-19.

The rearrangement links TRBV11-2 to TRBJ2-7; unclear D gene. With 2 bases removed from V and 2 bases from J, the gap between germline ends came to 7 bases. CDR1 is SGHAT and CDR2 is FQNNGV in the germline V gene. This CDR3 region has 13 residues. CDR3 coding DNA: TGTGCCAGCAGCTTAAACAAAGCCTACGAGCAGTACTTC. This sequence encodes CASSLNKAYEQYF.

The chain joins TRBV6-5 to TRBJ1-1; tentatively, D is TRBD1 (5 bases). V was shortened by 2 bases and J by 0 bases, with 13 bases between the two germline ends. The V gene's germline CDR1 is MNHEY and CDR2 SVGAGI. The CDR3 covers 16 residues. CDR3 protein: CASSYGRGIVNTEAFF. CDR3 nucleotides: TGTGCCAGCAGTTACGGTAGGGGCATTGTGAACACTGAAGCTTTCTTT.

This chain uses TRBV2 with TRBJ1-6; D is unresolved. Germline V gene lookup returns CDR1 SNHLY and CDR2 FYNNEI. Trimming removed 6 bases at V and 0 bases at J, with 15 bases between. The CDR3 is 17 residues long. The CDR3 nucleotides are TGTGCCAGCAGCCGCTACTCGGGGAGCTCCTATAATTCACCCCTCCACTTT. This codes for CASSRYSGSSYNSPLHF. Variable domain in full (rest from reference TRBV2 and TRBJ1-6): EPEVTQTPSHQVTQMGQEVILRCVPISNHLYFYWYRQILGQKVEFLVSFYNNEISEKSEIFDDQFSVERPDGSNFTLKIRSTKLEDSAMYFCASSRYSGSSYNSPLHFGNGTRLTVT.

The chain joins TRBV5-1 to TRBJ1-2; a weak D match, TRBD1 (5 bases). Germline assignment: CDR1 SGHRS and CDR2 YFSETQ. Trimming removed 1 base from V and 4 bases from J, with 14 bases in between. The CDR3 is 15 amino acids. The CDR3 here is CASSLSSAGTYGYTF. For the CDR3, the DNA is TGCGCCAGCAGCTTGTCGAGTGCGGGGACCTATGGCTACACCTTC.

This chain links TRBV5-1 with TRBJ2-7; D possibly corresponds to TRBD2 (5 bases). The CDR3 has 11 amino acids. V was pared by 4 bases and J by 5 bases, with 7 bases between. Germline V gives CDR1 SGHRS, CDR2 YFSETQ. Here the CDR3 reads CASSHGDEQYF. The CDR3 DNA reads TGCGCCAGCAGCCACGGGGACGAGCAGTACTTC.

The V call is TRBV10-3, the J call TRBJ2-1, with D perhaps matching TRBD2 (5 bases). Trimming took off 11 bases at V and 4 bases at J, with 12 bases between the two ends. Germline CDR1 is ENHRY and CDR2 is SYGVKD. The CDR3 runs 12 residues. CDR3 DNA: TGTGCCGGAGGAATTTCTTACAATGAGCAGTTCTTC. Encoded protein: CAGGISYNEQFF.

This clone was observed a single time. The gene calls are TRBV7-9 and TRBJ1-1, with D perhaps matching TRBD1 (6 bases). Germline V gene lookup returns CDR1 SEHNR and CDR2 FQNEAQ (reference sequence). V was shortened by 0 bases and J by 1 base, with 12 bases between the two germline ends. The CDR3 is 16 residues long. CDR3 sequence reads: CASSLAGQRQNTEAFF. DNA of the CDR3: TGTGCCAGCAGCTTAGCTGGACAGCGGCAGAACACTGAAGCTTTCTTT.

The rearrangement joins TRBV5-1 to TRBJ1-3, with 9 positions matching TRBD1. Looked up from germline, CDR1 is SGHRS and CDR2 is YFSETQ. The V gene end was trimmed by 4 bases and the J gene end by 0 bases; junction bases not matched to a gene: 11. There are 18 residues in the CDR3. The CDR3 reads CASSPDWTGASSGNTIYF. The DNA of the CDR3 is TGCGCCAGCAGCCCTGATTGGACAGGGGCGAGCTCTGGAAACACCATATATTTT.

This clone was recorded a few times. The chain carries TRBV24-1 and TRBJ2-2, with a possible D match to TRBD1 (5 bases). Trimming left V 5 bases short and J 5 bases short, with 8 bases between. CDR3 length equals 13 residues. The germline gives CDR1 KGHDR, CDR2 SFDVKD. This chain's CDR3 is CATSGKGTGELFF. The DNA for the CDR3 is TGTGCCACCAGTGGGAAGGGGACCGGGGAGCTGTTTTTT.

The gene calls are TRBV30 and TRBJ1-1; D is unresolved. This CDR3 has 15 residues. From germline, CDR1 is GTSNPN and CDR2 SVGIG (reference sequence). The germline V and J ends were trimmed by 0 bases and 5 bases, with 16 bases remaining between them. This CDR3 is CAWSVSVMGRTEAFF. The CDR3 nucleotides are TGTGCCTGGAGTGTAAGTGTCATGGGGAGGACTGAAGCTTTCTTT.

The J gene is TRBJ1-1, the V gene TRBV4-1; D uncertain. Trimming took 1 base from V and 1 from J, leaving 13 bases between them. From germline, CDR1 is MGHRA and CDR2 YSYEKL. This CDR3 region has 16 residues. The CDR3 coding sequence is TGCGCCAGCAGCCAAGTCCCTCTTACAGAGAACACTGAAGCTTTCTTT. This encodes CASSQVPLTENTEAFF.

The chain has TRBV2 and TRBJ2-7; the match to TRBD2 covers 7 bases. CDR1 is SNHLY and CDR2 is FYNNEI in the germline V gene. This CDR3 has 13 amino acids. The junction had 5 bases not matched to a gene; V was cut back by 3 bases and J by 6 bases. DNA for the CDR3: TGTGCCAGCAGTGACATGGGGGGGAGCGAGCAGTACTTC. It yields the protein CASSDMGGSEQYF.

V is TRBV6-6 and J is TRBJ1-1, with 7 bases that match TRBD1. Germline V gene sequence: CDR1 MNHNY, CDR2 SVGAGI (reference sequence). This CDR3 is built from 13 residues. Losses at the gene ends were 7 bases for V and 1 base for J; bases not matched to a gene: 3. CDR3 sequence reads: CASNQGGNTEAFF. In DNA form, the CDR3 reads TGTGCCAGCAACCAGGGGGGGAACACTGAAGCTTTCTTT.

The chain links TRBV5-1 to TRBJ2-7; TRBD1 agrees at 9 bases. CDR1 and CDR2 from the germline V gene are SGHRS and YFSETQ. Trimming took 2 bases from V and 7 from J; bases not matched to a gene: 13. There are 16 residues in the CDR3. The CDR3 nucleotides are TGCGCCAGCAGCTTACTTCCCGGGACAGGGATGGGGGAGCAGTACTTC. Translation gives CASSLLPGTGMGEQYF.

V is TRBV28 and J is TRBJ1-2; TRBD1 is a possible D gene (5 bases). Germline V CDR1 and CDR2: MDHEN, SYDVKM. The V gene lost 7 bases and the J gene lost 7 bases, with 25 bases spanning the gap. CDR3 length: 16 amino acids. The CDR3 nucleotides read TGTGCCAGCAACCTCGCCGGGACCTCCAAGCGGGGTGGCTACACCTTC. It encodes CASNLAGTSKRGGYTF.

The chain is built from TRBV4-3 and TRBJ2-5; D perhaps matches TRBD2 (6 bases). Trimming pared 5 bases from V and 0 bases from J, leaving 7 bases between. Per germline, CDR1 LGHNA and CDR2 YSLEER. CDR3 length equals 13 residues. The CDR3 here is CASSAGYQETQYF. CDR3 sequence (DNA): TGCGCCAGCAGCGCGGGGTACCAAGAGACCCAGTACTTC.

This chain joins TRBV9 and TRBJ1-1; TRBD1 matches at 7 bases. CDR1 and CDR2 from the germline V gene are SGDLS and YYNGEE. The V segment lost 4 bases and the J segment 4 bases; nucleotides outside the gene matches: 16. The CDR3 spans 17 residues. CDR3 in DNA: TGTGCCAGCAGCAAAGGGACAGTGGGCTCGTGGGGCACTGAAGCTTTCTTT. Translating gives CASSKGTVGSWGTEAFF.

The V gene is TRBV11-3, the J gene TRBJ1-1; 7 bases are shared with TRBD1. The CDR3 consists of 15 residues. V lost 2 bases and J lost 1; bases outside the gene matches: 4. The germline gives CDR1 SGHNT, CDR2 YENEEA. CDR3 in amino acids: CASSLRGTANTEAFF. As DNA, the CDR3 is TGTGCCAGCAGCTTACGGGGGACAGCGAACACTGAAGCTTTCTTT.

The CDR3 DNA reads TGTGCCAGCAGTTTTAGGACAGGCACAGATACGCAGTATTTT. It specifies CASSFRTGTDTQYF. The V call is TRBV27, the J call TRBJ2-3; weak D call: TRBD1 (6 bases). Trimming pared 3 bases from V and 1 base from J, leaving 8 bases between. Germline-derived CDR1 and CDR2 are MNHEY and SMNVEV (reference sequence). This CDR3 spans 14 amino acids.

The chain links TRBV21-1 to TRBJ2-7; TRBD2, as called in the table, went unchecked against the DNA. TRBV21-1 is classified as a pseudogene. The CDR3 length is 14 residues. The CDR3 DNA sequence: TGTGCCAGCAGCAAAGGCGGGGGGGCCGCGGAGCAGTACTTC. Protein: CASSKGGGAAEQYF.

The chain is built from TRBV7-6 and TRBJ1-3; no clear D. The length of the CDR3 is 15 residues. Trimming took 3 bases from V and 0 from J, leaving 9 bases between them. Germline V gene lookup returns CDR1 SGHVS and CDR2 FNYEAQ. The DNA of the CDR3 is TGTGCCAGCAGCTTCTCCGGGAACTCTGGAAACACCATATATTTT. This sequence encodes CASSFSGNSGNTIYF.